This T cell receptor beta chain appears in the sequencing data of a study of radiotherapy plus CTLA-4 blockade in lung cancer. Study background: For around 18% of patients, objective responses occurred, and roughly 30% had disease control. Study-wide results and caveats: Among blood TCR repertoires after radiotherapy plus ipilimumab, tumor-derived clones expanded. It was early blood T cell clone dynamics, with interferon-beta, that reportedly best predicted response.

V dropped 0 bases and J dropped 5 bases, with 11 bases sitting between them. CDR1 is LGHNA and CDR2 is YNFKEQ in the germline V gene. The CDR3 totals 15 residues. Receiving focal radiation plus CTLA-4 blockade with ipilimumab were patients who had chemo-refractory metastatic non-small-cell lung cancer. TCRdb keeps only in-frame clones here, not all; method: immunoSEQ multiplex PCR. The sample has about 87,000 clones; around 90% are singletons. This clone has just a few counts. The antigen remains undetermined. The receptor comes from a human donor with non-small cell lung cancer that progressed on radiotherapy plus ipilimumab. The gene calls are TRBV4-2 and TRBJ1-3; possibly TRBD1 for D (5 bases). This specimen was peripheral blood, taken from a patient treated with radiotherapy plus ipilimumab. This CDR3 is CASSQERRGRNTIYF. The CDR3 DNA reads as TGTGCCAGCAGCCAAGAGAGGCGGGGGAGAAACACCATATATTTT.